Below are 23 T cell receptor beta chains sequenced from a single sample in a study of regulatory T cells in long-lasting Graves disease. The authors built TCR beta libraries using iRepertoire HTBI primers and Arm-PCR of CDR3 regions. TCRdb passed the multiplex PCR reads through MiXCR, listing each CDR3 protein once. This sample has about 400,000 distinct CDR3 sequences, with 15% found just once. Time point indicated: newly diagnosed GD, antithyroid drugs for less than 3 months. The authors made the TCR library using RNA they extracted from PBMCs. These records were also assigned to another study, of T cells in Graves' hyperthyroidism and ophthalmopathy.

The sequencing here drew on peripheral blood mononuclear cells (PBMCs), taken at new diagnosis, from a patient treated with antithyroid drugs. These receptors were taken from a woman aged 40-49 years with Graves disease.

J is TRBJ2-2 and V is TRBV5-1; 12 bases agree with TRBD1. Germline V gives CDR1 SGHRS, CDR2 YFSETQ. CDR3 length: 19 residues. Trimming took 3 bases from V and 7 from J; bases not matched to a gene: 16. This CDR3 reads CASSSPRVGDRGLHGELFF. As DNA, the CDR3 is TGCGCCAGCAGCTCCCCAAGAGTTGGGGACAGGGGGCTTCACGGGGAGCTGTTTTTT.

Ten or more counts support this clonotype. This chain joins TRBV10-2 and TRBJ1-1; D gene ambiguous. This CDR3 spans 13 amino acids. Trimming cost V 6 bases and J 0 bases, with 8 bases left between them. The germline V gene has CDR1 WSHSY and CDR2 SAAADI. The CDR3 sequence is CASRAQMNTEAFF. The CDR3 DNA reads TGCGCCAGCAGGGCACAGATGAACACTGAAGCTTTCTTT.

This clonotype was recorded at least ten times. The chain recombines TRBV11-2 with TRBJ2-5, with 7 bases lining up with TRBD2. The CDR3 runs to 15 residues. Germline lookup yields CDR1 SGHAT and CDR2 FQNNGV. The junction had 6 bases not matched to a gene; V was cut back by 1 base and J by 4 bases. The CDR3 region is CASSLGAGEGETQYF. Written as DNA, the CDR3 is TGTGCCAGCAGCTTAGGTGCGGGAGAGGGAGAGACCCAGTACTTC.

This clonotype was detected ten times or more. The J gene is TRBJ2-7, the V gene TRBV5-1, with 12 positions matching TRBD2. V shed 4 bases and J 6 bases; nucleotides not matched to a gene: 5. The CDR3 covers 14 residues. Germline V gene sequence: CDR1 SGHRS, CDR2 YFSETQ. The CDR3 sequence is CASSPGTSGFEQYF. DNA for the CDR3: TGCGCCAGCAGCCCCGGGACTAGCGGGTTCGAGCAGTACTTC.

This clonotype came up a few times. The V and J genes are TRBV24-1 and TRBJ2-1; D possibly matches TRBD1 or TRBD2 (6 bases each). There are 16 residues in the CDR3. The V end lost 4 bases, the J end lost 1 base, and 13 bases lay between the germline ends. Germline V gene sequence: CDR1 KGHDR, CDR2 SFDVKD. Here the CDR3 reads CATSDLQGGSYNEQFF. CDR3 bases: TGTGCCACCAGTGACCTACAGGGAGGTTCCTACAATGAGCAGTTCTTC.

Comments on this clonotype: A read error is the likely source, as a far larger clone sits one nucleotide away. The CDR3 region is CATSTIGRRRAGGETQYF. The CDR3 nucleotides are TGTGCCACCAGCACTATCGGGAGGCGGAGGGCCGGGGGAGAGACCCAGTACTTC. The rearrangement uses TRBV15 and TRBJ2-1; 7 bases line up with TRBD2. Gene TRBJ2-5 matches the end of the DNA better, so the J call may be wrong. The CDR3 totals 18 residues. CDR1 and CDR2 from the germline V gene are LNHNV and YYDKDF (reference sequence).

This clonotype was recorded many times. V and J are TRBV5-1 and TRBJ2-3, with D maybe TRBD1 (6 bases). The V end was cut by 4 bases, the J end by 9 bases, with 15 bases between. The CDR3 has 13 amino acids. Germline CDR1 is SGHRS and CDR2 is YFSETQ. The CDR3 DNA reads as TGCGCCAGCAGCCCCGGACAGCTTTTGACGCAGTATTTT. Protein sequence: CASSPGQLLTQYF. Combining the CDR3 with reference TRBV5-1 and TRBJ2-3 gives the whole variable domain KAGVTQTPRYLIKTRGQQVTLSCSPISGHRSVSWYQQTPGQGLQFLFEYFSETQRNKGNFPGRFSGRQFSNSRSEMNVSTLELGDSALYLCASSPGQLLTQYFGPGTRLTVL.

This clonotype was detected ten times or more. This chain links TRBV3-1 with TRBJ2-7, with TRBD1 matching over 8 bases. Trimming took 2 bases from V and 1 from J; bases not matched to a gene: 7. This CDR3 is 16 amino acids long. Germline V gene lookup returns CDR1 LGHDT and CDR2 YNNKEL (reference sequence). For the CDR3, the DNA is TGTGCCAGCAGCCAATTCGACAGGGGACAATCCTACGAGCAGTACTTC. This encodes CASSQFDRGQSYEQYF.

The rearrangement links TRBV5-1 to TRBJ2-6; 12 positions agree with TRBD2. The J segment lost 2 bases and the V segment lost 3 bases, leaving 9 bases of the junction unmatched. Germline V lookup: CDR1 SGHRS, CDR2 YFSETQ. The CDR3 runs to 19 residues. The CDR3 nucleotides read TGCGCCAGCAGCTCGCTAACTGGACTAGCGGGAACTGGGGCCAACGTCCTGACTTTC. This gives the protein CASSSLTGLAGTGANVLTF.

In this sample, this clonotype turned up once. The junction and the germline gene differ at one end; a read error may be behind it. The chain combines TRBV2 with TRBJ2-5, with D possibly matching TRBD1 (5 bases). From germline, CDR1 is SNHLY and CDR2 FYNNEI. CDR3 size: 13 residues. The CDR3: CAGSEKKGETQYF. The CDR3 coding sequence is TGTGCCGGCAGTGAAAAAAAGGGGGAGACCCAGTACTTC. The variable domain in full, completed from reference TRBV2 and TRBJ2-5, reads EPEVTQTPSHQVTQMGQEVILRCVPISNHLYFYWYRQILGQKVEFLVSFYNNEISEKSEIFDDQFSVERPDGSNFTLKIRSTKLEDSAMYFCAGSEKKGETQYFGPGTRLLVL.

This clonotype came up a few times. J is TRBJ1-5 and V is TRBV12-3 or TRBV12-4; TRBD1 agrees at 7 bases. The ends lost 4 bases at V and 0 bases at J; junction bases unmatched: 3. The CDR3 loop spans 15 amino acids. This CDR3 reads CASSWDRHSNQPQHF. The CDR3 DNA sequence: TGTGCCAGCAGTTGGGACAGACATAGCAATCAGCCCCAGCATTTT.

This clonotype was counted many times. The rearrangement links TRBV12-5 to TRBJ2-2; 8 bases map to TRBD2. Germline V gene sequence: CDR1 LGHNT, CDR2 FRNRAP. The CDR3 consists of 18 residues. The V and J ends lost 1 base and 7 bases, in that order; junction bases with no gene match: 14. The CDR3 sequence is CASGLASTSGGLGGELFF. In nucleotides, the CDR3 is TGTGCTAGTGGTTTGGCCTCTACTTCGGGAGGGCTGGGCGGGGAGCTGTTTTTT.

The V and J genes are TRBV6-1 and TRBJ2-3; TRBD1 matches at 8 bases. From germline, CDR1 is MNHNS and CDR2 SASEGT. V trimming: 6 bases; J trimming: 2 bases; junction bases outside the gene matches: 7. CDR3 length: 15 residues. The CDR3 DNA follows: TGTGCCAGCAGAGACGGACAGGGATACACAGATACGCAGTATTTT. Translated: CASRDGQGYTDTQYF.

The gene calls are TRBV4-1 and TRBJ1-1; 8 bases agree with TRBD1. After removal of 4 bases from V and 8 bases from J, the junction contained 12 bases not matched to a gene. The V gene's germline CDR1 is MGHRA and CDR2 YSYEKL. This CDR3 region has 15 residues. The CDR3 protein is CASSREQGVLKEAFF. In nucleotides, the CDR3 is TGCGCCAGCAGCCGGGAACAGGGGGTGTTGAAAGAAGCTTTCTTT.

The sample holds many counts of this clonotype. The chain is built from TRBV20-1 and TRBJ2-5; D is possibly TRBD2 (6 bases). V lost 5 bases and J lost 1, with 14 bases in between. Germline CDR1 DFQATT, CDR2 SNEGSKA (reference sequence). The CDR3 is made up of 14 amino acids. The CDR3 protein is CSAALRGLQETQYF. The CDR3 nucleotides are TGCAGTGCTGCACTCCGGGGACTCCAAGAGACCCAGTACTTC.

The sample holds many counts of this clonotype. The V call is TRBV9, the J call TRBJ2-1; D not resolved. The germline V and J ends were trimmed by 3 bases and 6 bases, with 22 bases remaining between them. This CDR3 spans 17 amino acids. Germline values: CDR1 SGDLS, CDR2 YYNGEE. The CDR3 bases are TGTGCCAGCAGCGCGTTTGGCACCTCCTTGCAAGGCAATGAGCAGTTCTTC. As protein: CASSAFGTSLQGNEQFF.

This clonotype has at least ten counts. The chain recombines TRBV30 with TRBJ1-1; no definite D call. The CDR3 extends over 11 amino acids. Germline CDR1 and CDR2: GTSNPN and SVGIG (reference sequence). V dropped 0 bases and J dropped 6 bases, with 5 bases sitting between them. The CDR3 DNA reads as TGTGCCTGGAGTGTTTCGGCTGAAGCTTTCTTT. It translates to CAWSVSAEAFF. Full variable domain (outside the CDR3, taken from reference TRBV30 and TRBJ1-1): SQTIHQWPATLVQPVGSPLSLECTVEGTSNPNLYWYRQAAGRGLQLLFYSVGIGQISSEVPQNLSASRPQDRQFILSSKKLLLSDSGFYLCAWSVSAEAFFGQGTRLTVV.

The V gene is TRBV29-1, the J gene TRBJ2-5, with D hard to call. Germline V gene data show CDR1 as SQVTM and CDR2 as ANQGSEA. The CDR3 extends over 13 amino acids. Trimming took off 0 bases at V and 5 bases at J, with 10 bases between the two ends. The CDR3 loop reads CSVEDWNSETQYF. CDR3 coding DNA: TGCAGCGTTGAAGATTGGAACAGCGAGACCCAGTACTTC.

This chain links TRBV27 with TRBJ1-4; possibly TRBD1 for D (5 bases). Germline lookup yields CDR1 MNHEY and CDR2 SMNVEV (reference sequence). Trimming left V 2 bases short and J 0 bases short, with 16 bases between. This CDR3 contains 18 residues. Here the CDR3 DNA reads TGTGCCAGCAGTTTAAGGTGGAAGGGGACTCCAACTAATGAAAAACTGTTTTTT. It yields the protein CASSLRWKGTPTNEKLFF.

This clonotype turned up a few times. The gene calls are TRBV11-3 and TRBJ1-4; the match to TRBD1 covers 7 bases. V trimming: 4 bases; J trimming: 5 bases; junction bases outside the gene matches: 7. The CDR3 is 15 amino acids. Germline CDR1 SGHNT, CDR2 YENEEA. CDR3: CASSSWDSENEKLFF. CDR3 coding DNA: TGTGCCAGCAGCTCCTGGGACAGTGAGAATGAAAAACTGTTTTTT.

This clonotype was seen at least ten times. CDR3 sequence reads: CAIRIPSGSTDTQYF. The CDR3 DNA reads as TGTGCCATCAGAATACCTAGCGGGAGCACAGATACGCAGTATTTT. The V and J genes are TRBV10-3 and TRBJ2-3, with 8 nucleotides matching TRBD2. V lost 6 bases, J lost 0 bases, and 5 bases stayed unmatched. Germline V gene lookup returns CDR1 ENHRY and CDR2 SYGVKD. The CDR3 runs to 15 residues.

This chain joins TRBV5-8 and TRBJ2-7; 10 bases align to TRBD1. Trimming at V came to 4 bases and at J to 3 bases, leaving 7 bases not matched to a gene. Germline V gene lookup returns CDR1 SGHTS and CDR2 YDEGEE. The CDR3 has 15 amino acids. CDR3 sequence reads: CASSIGTGENYEQYF. DNA of the CDR3: TGTGCCAGCAGCATAGGGACAGGGGAAAACTACGAGCAGTACTTC.

A few counts support this clonotype. The CDR3, as DNA: TGCGCCAGCAGCTATTTAGGCGGGGGCGACTACGAGCAGTACTTC. This translates into CASSYLGGGDYEQYF. The V gene is TRBV5-1, the J gene TRBJ2-7, with TRBD2 as a possible D gene (7 bases). The V gene lost 3 bases and the J gene lost 3 bases, with 16 bases spanning the gap. CDR1 and CDR2 from the germline V gene are SGHRS and YFSETQ. The CDR3 has 15 amino acids.